This T cell receptor beta chain is drawn from a study of blood T cell repertoires in COVID-19. The wider study: Spain, Italy and the United States supplied samples that represented acute and convalescent COVID-19.

The authors' processing: Estimates of nucleated cell counts were drawn from the amplification of reference gene primers. The repertoire was sequenced with immunoSEQ multiplex PCR; TCRdb's copy has only in-frame clones and lacks some. That table furnishes V, J and clone size, whereas the DNA furnished D and trimming. Of about 180,000 clones listed, 75% to 90% were seen once; the top ten hold about 2.1%. Participants came from roughly 25 US areas, aged roughly 18 to 95 years. Cohorts were assigned according to the clinical history that participants reported. The material sequenced was PBMCs or T cells enriched from blood (not recorded which). The origin of this receptor is a woman aged 40 to 50 with acute COVID-19.

CDR3 DNA sequence: TGTGCCAGCAGCTCTCTCAGGGGCCGCAAAGAGACCCAGTACTTC. Protein product: CASSSLRGRKETQYF. The gene calls are TRBV11-2 and TRBJ2-5; D possibly corresponds to TRBD1 (6 bases). The V end was cut by 4 bases, the J end by 3 bases, with 15 bases between. The CDR3 totals 15 residues. Germline V CDR1 and CDR2: SGHAT, FQNNGV.